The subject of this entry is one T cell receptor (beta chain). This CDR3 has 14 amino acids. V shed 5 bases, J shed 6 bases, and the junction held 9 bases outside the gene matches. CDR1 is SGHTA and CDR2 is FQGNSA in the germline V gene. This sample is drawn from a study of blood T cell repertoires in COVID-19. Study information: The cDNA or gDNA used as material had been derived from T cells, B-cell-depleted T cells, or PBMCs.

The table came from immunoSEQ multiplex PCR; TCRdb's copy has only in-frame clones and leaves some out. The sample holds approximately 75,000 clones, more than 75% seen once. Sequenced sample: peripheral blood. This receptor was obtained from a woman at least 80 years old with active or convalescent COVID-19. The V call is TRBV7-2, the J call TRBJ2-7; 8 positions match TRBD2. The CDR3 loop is CASSTGGASSEQYF. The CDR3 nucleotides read TGTGCCAGCAGCACCGGGGGGGCCTCGAGCGAGCAGTACTTC.